The 16 T cell receptor beta chains reported below all come from one sample, sequenced in a study of T cell repertoires in cytomegalovirus infection. TCRdb reprocessed the reads via MiXCR and lists one record per CDR3 protein. This sample has about 900,000 distinct CDR3 sequences; around 32% occur once, and the top ten carry 11% to 15%. Antigens for these TCRs are unknown. Sequenced material: cultured CD8+ T cells from PBMCs, taken from culture after CMV antigen stimulation. The source is a human donor in good health (CMV status not recorded). Some clones in this sample may be carry-over from other donors' samples.

The chain couples TRBV6-1 to TRBJ2-3, with D unresolved. The CDR3 is 16 residues long. Germline V gene data show CDR1 as MNHNS and CDR2 as SASEGT. The germline V and J ends were trimmed by 0 bases and 2 bases, with 12 bases remaining between them. DNA for the CDR3: TGTGCCAGCAGTGAAGCTGGTAACGGCCTCACAGATACGCAGTATTTT. This sequence encodes CASSEAGNGLTDTQYF.

The genes are TRBV7-6 and TRBJ2-2; D is unclear. With 5 bases removed from V and 0 bases from J, the gap between germline ends came to 10 bases. Germline CDR1 is SGHVS and CDR2 is FNYEAQ. This CDR3 comprises 15 residues. The CDR3 loop reads CASSPRVPNTGELFF. Here the CDR3 DNA reads TGTGCCAGCAGCCCTAGGGTCCCGAACACCGGGGAGCTGTTTTTT.

This clonotype appeared a few times. This chain links TRBV6-2 or TRBV6-3 with TRBJ2-7, with D perhaps matching TRBD2 (5 bases). This CDR3 has 16 residues. The V gene's germline CDR1 is MNHEY and CDR2 SVGEGT. Trimming pared 6 bases from V and 6 bases from J, leaving 24 bases between. The CDR3 DNA follows: TGTGCCAGCAGAATAGACCCTGAGGGAGTTTCTAGCGAGCAGTACGTC. As protein: CASRIDPEGVSSEQYV.

This clonotype was seen more than once but under ten times. The CDR3 loop reads CASSHRDRGVSGELFF. CDR3 DNA sequence: TGTGCCAGCAGTCATAGGGACAGGGGAGTATCCGGGGAGCTGTTTTTT. The gene calls are TRBV12-3 or TRBV12-4 and TRBJ2-2, with 10 bases identical to TRBD1. J was trimmed by 6 bases and V by 5 bases; bases with no gene match: 9. This CDR3 comprises 16 residues.

This chain uses TRBV4-1 with TRBJ2-5; D ambiguous. The length of the CDR3 is 16 residues. Trimming cost V 0 bases and J 4 bases, with 15 bases left between them. Germline CDR1 MGHRA, CDR2 YSYEKL. This chain's CDR3 is CASSQDKETLRETQYF. The DNA for the CDR3 is TGCGCCAGCAGCCAAGATAAAGAGACACTTAGAGAGACCCAGTACTTC.

This clonotype was recorded at least ten times. The rearrangement joins TRBV6-1 to TRBJ1-1; D is unclear. V lost 2 bases and J lost 0, with 7 bases in between. The CDR3 spans 14 residues. Germline V gives CDR1 MNHNS, CDR2 SASEGT. The CDR3 region has the DNA TGTGCCAGCAGTGAAAGGGCCATGAACACTGAAGCTTTCTTT. Translated: CASSERAMNTEAFF.

This rearrangement joins TRBV12-3 or TRBV12-4 to TRBJ1-2; D is ambiguous. Trimming left V 5 bases short and J 8 bases short, with 15 bases between. The CDR3 extends over 13 amino acids. The CDR3 DNA is TGTGCCAGCAGTCCCCGGGCTTCAGGCGGCTACACCTTC. Its translation is CASSPRASGGYTF.

This clonotype was counted once. This chain links TRBV5-1 with TRBJ2-3; possible D gene TRBD1, 6 bases. V was shortened by 2 bases and J by 2 bases, with 15 bases between the two germline ends. The CDR3 runs to 16 residues. CDR1 is SGHRS, CDR2 YFSETQ, per germline. CDR3 loop: CASSFYREKYTDTQYF. As DNA, the CDR3 is TGCGCCAGCAGCTTCTACAGGGAAAAATACACAGATACGCAGTATTTT.

This clonotype was seen repeatedly, ten times or more. J is TRBJ1-1 and V is TRBV14; the D is unclear. Germline V gene data show CDR1 as SGHDN and CDR2 as FVKESK. V was pared by 1 base and J by 2 bases, with 11 bases between. This CDR3 is 15 amino acids long. The CDR3, as DNA: TGTGCCAGCAGCCAAGTTGGCAGGCAAAACACTGAAGCTTTCTTT. Translating gives CASSQVGRQNTEAFF.

The chain employs TRBV7-6 and TRBJ2-2; D ambiguous. CDR1 and CDR2 from the germline V gene are SGHVS and FNYEAQ. V was clipped by 5 bases and J by 6 bases, with 10 bases between them. The CDR3 sequence is 13 residues long. CDR3 protein: CASSPDEAGELFF. The DNA for the CDR3 is TGTGCCAGCAGCCCGGACGAGGCCGGGGAGCTGTTTTTT. The whole variable domain, remainder taken from reference TRBV7-6 and TRBJ2-2, is GAGVSQSPRYKVTKRGQDVALRCDPISGHVSLYWYRQALGQGPEFLTYFNYEAQQDKSGLPNDRFSAERPEGSISTLTIQRTEQRDSAMYRCASSPDEAGELFFGEGSRLTVL.

This clonotype was counted ten times or more. This chain connects TRBV27 to TRBJ2-4; D gene ambiguous. Germline CDR1 reads MNHEY; CDR2 reads SMNVEV (reference sequence). V lost 2 bases, J lost 8 bases, and 4 bases lay in between. The CDR3 is made up of 11 amino acids. In nucleotides, the CDR3 is TGTGCCAGCAGTTTAGGAGACATTCAGTACTTC. It is translated as CASSLGDIQYF.

At least ten counts were recorded for this clonotype. The chain employs TRBV4-3 and TRBJ2-3; 7 bases map to TRBD1. The J segment lost 1 base and the V segment lost 4 bases, leaving 2 bases of the junction unmatched. This CDR3 is 14 amino acids long. Germline CDR1 LGHNA, CDR2 YSLEER. CDR3 region: CASSPGTGTDTQYF. The CDR3 DNA reads TGCGCCAGCAGCCCGGGGACAGGCACAGATACGCAGTATTTT.

The chain uses TRBV7-9 and TRBJ2-7, with a tentative D call TRBD2 (7 bases). Trimming removed 10 bases at V and 2 bases at J, with 15 bases between. There are 13 residues in the CDR3. CDR1 is SEHNR, CDR2 FQNEAQ, per germline (reference sequence). Here the CDR3 DNA reads TGTGCCACTTCGGGCGGGGGCCCCTACGAGCAGTACTTC. Translated: CATSGGGPYEQYF.

The J gene is TRBJ2-7, the V gene TRBV2, with 8 bases fitting TRBD2. Germline loops: CDR1 SNHLY, CDR2 FYNNEI. With V trimmed by 4 bases and J by 1 base, 12 bases remained unmatched. The CDR3 sequence is 17 residues long. DNA of the CDR3: TGTGCCAGCAGTGGAGTCGGGAGGGCAGGGACTTCCTACGAGCAGTACTTC. This gives the protein CASSGVGRAGTSYEQYF.

This clonotype was recorded at least ten times. The CDR3 region is CASSQKGITEAFF. CDR3 DNA sequence: TGCGCCAGCAGCCAGAAGGGTATCACTGAAGCTTTCTTT. V is TRBV4-1 and J is TRBJ1-1; D call uncertain. The CDR3 covers 13 residues. Per germline, CDR1 MGHRA and CDR2 YSYEKL. Trimming took off 3 bases at V and 4 bases at J, with 9 bases between the two ends.

The rearrangement links TRBV10-3 to TRBJ1-1; D gene ambiguous. Trimming took 2 bases from V and 4 from J, leaving 11 bases between them. Germline lookup yields CDR1 ENHRY and CDR2 SYGVKD. The CDR3 totals 14 residues. In nucleotides, the CDR3 is TGTGCCATCAGTGAGGTCTCGCGCGGCACTGAAGCTTTCTTT. Its translation is CAISEVSRGTEAFF.